A single sample is the source of the 12 T cell receptor beta chains below, sequenced in a study of shared clonotypes between healthy human individuals. Assay used: immunoSEQ multiplex PCR; TCRdb lists only in-frame clones, some missing. The table shows roughly 1,100,000 clones, with around 74% occurring only once. The sample was memory CD4+ T cells sorted from blood. The sample's subset: CD45RA-negative fraction. Every receptor here comes from a man aged 18 to 35 in good health.

The gene calls are TRBV29-1 and TRBJ1-4; D ambiguous. CDR1 and CDR2 from the germline V gene are SQVTM and ANQGSEA. Trimming shortened V by 6 bases and J by 8 bases, and 16 bases separated the two germline ends. The length of the CDR3 is 13 residues. The CDR3 sequence is CSVRANPGEKLFF. CDR3 coding DNA: TGCAGCGTGCGGGCCAACCCGGGGGAAAAACTGTTTTTT.

J is TRBJ2-2 and V is TRBV7-2; TRBD2 aligns across 9 bases. The V gene end was trimmed by 2 bases and the J gene end by 4 bases; junction bases not matched to a gene: 8. Germline CDR1 is SGHTA and CDR2 is FQGNSA. CDR3 length equals 17 residues. The CDR3 protein is CASSLTTLAGTTGELFF. The DNA for the CDR3 is TGTGCCAGCAGCTTAACCACGCTAGCGGGGACCACCGGGGAGCTGTTTTTT.

This clone has a handful of counts. The V gene is TRBV7-6, the J gene TRBJ1-5; D uncertain. The V end lost 4 bases, the J end lost 3 bases, and 4 bases lay between the germline ends. Germline-derived CDR1 and CDR2 are SGHVS and FNYEAQ. This CDR3 has 12 residues. CDR3 amino acids: CASSSLNQPQHF. DNA of the CDR3: TGTGCCAGCAGCTCACTCAATCAGCCCCAGCATTTT.

This clone occurred once. The rearrangement uses TRBV5-8 and TRBJ1-1; D not resolved. V lost 0 bases to trimming and J lost 4 bases, with 10 bases between them. CDR1 is SGHTS, CDR2 YDEGEE, per germline. The CDR3 extends over 14 amino acids. Here the CDR3 reads CASSLGRSGTEAFF. CDR3 coding DNA: TGTGCCAGCAGCTTGGGTAGGAGTGGCACTGAAGCTTTCTTT.

The V call is TRBV6-6, the J call TRBJ1-2, with 7 bases aligning to TRBD1. Germline trimming cut 6 bases from V and 4 bases from J; bases unmatched to any gene: 14. CDR3 length: 16 amino acids. The germline V gene encodes CDR1 MNHNY and CDR2 SVGAGI (reference sequence). The CDR3 nucleotides are TGTGCCAGCAGACCTCTCTTGGGACAGAGTTTCTATGGCTACACCTTC. Residues: CASRPLLGQSFYGYTF.

This chain joins TRBV7-2 and TRBJ2-7; 9 nucleotides line up with TRBD2. The CDR3 extends over 14 amino acids. The ends lost 4 bases at V and 8 bases at J; junction bases unmatched: 9. Germline assignment: CDR1 SGHTA and CDR2 FQGNSA. CDR3 sequence: CASSSTRTSDQQYF. DNA for the CDR3: TGTGCCAGCAGCTCAACCCGGACTAGCGATCAGCAGTACTTC.

CDR3 loop: CASSVDDNYGYTF. CDR3 nucleotide sequence: TGTGCCAGCAGCGTAGATGACAACTATGGCTACACCTTC. The J gene is TRBJ1-2, the V gene TRBV9; D gene uncertain. CDR3 length: 13 amino acids. CDR1 SGDLS and CDR2 YYNGEE come from the germline V gene. With 0 bases removed from V and 2 bases from J, the gap between germline ends came to 5 bases. Based on the CDR3 plus reference TRBV9 and TRBJ1-2, the full variable domain is DSGVTQTPKHLITATGQRVTLRCSPRSGDLSVYWYQQSLDQGLQFLIQYYNGEERAKGNILERFSAQQFPDLHSELNLSSLELGDSALYFCASSVDDNYGYTFGSGTRLTVV.

The chain couples TRBV6-4 to TRBJ2-3; D tentatively reads TRBD1 or TRBD2 (5 bases each). V lost 8 bases and J lost 6, with 21 bases in between. This CDR3 has 15 residues. CDR1 is MRHNA and CDR2 is SNTAGT in the germline V gene. This chain's CDR3 is CASSERGVEVDTQYF. In DNA, the CDR3 is TGTGCCAGCTCAGAAAGAGGGGTCGAGGTCGATACGCAGTATTTT.

Comments on this clone: Other DNA sequences of this sample code for an identical CDR3. The rearrangement joins TRBV5-6 to TRBJ2-7; 8 bases agree with TRBD1. This CDR3 contains 15 residues. V was pared by 2 bases and J by 0 bases, with 4 bases of the junction left unmatched. Germline assignment: CDR1 SGHDT and CDR2 YYEEEE. The CDR3 protein is CASSFGTGSSYEQYF. Written as DNA, the CDR3 is TGTGCCAGCAGCTTTGGGACAGGCAGCTCCTACGAGCAGTACTTC.

The chain combines TRBV23-1 with TRBJ1-1, with 9 bases lining up with TRBD1. TRBV23-1 has ORF status, its function being uncertain. V shed 8 bases, J shed 6 bases, and the junction held 16 bases outside the gene matches. This CDR3 is 16 amino acids long. For the CDR3, the DNA is TGCGCCAGCGGCAATACCAGGACAGGGGAAGGGGCTGAAGCTTTCTTT. Protein: CASGNTRTGEGAEAFF.

In its sample, this clone was seen a few times. This sequence joins TRBV28 and TRBJ2-7; 11 bases match TRBD1. The CDR3 loop spans 15 amino acids. Trimming removed 6 bases from V and 3 bases from J; junction bases left unmatched: 7. Germline V gene sequence: CDR1 MDHEN, CDR2 SYDVKM. The CDR3 nucleotides read TGTGCCAGCAGCACGGACAGGGGGCGCTTCTACGAGCAGTACTTC. This codes for CASSTDRGRFYEQYF.

This chain connects TRBV11-2 to TRBJ1-4, with TRBD1 matching over 9 bases. The CDR3 spans 16 residues. The V gene's germline CDR1 is SGHAT and CDR2 FQNNGV. Unmatched junction bases numbered 6, after V lost 3 bases and J lost 4 bases. The CDR3 loop is CASSFWTGAINEKLFF. Here the CDR3 DNA reads TGTGCCAGCAGCTTTTGGACAGGGGCCATTAATGAAAAACTGTTTTTT.